This T cell receptor (beta chain) originates from a study of cytomegalovirus exposure and HLA in healthy donors. Study as a whole: In an earlier analysis, 95 million to 130 million unique TCR beta sequences were found from about 190 million T cells.

This PCR relied on a set of 60 Vbeta primers and 13 Jbeta primers. Measured with immunoSEQ multiplex PCR; TCRdb has only the in-frame clones, and not every one. The table lists approximately 170,000 clones, more than 60% of them singletons. Deletions cut 8 bases from V and 3 bases from J, with 4 bases between. This CDR3 region has 10 residues. The germline V gene has CDR1 WNHNN and CDR2 SYGVQD (reference sequence). The sequence was collected from a male donor in good health and CMV-seronegative. What was sequenced was PBMCs. The V call is TRBV10-1, the J call TRBJ2-5, with D unclear. The DNA for the CDR3 is TGCGCCAGCTCGGAAGAGACCCAGTACTTC. Amino acids: CASSEETQYF.